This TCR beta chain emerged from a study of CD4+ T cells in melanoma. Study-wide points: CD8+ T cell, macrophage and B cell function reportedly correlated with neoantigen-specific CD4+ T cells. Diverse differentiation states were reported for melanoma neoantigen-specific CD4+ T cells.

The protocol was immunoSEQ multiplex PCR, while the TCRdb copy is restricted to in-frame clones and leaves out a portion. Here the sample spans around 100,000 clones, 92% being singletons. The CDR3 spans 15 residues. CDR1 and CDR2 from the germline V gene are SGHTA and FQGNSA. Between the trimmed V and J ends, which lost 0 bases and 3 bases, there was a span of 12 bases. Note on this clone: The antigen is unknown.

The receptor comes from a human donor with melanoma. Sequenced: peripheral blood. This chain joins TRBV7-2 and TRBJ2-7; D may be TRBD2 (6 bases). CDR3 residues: CASSLATGTLYEQYF. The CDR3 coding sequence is TGTGCCAGCAGCTTAGCGACGGGGACTCTCTACGAGCAGTACTTC.